This T cell receptor (beta chain) was obtained from a study of CD8 T cells in ankylosing spondylitis. The CDR3 loop spans 15 amino acids. Trimming pared 8 bases from V and 1 base from J, leaving 15 bases between. Germline assignment: CDR1 MGHRA and CDR2 YSYEKL. At least ten counts were recorded for this clonotype. Using its own MiXCR run on the 5' RACE reads, TCRdb lists one record per CDR3 protein. The table has fewer than 250,000 distinct CDR3 sequences, about 11% seen once; the top ten hold less than 3%. The chain links TRBV4-1 to TRBJ2-1; D is possibly TRBD1 (7 bases). The TCR comes from a male donor with ankylosing spondylitis or in good health (not recorded which). The sequencing sample was made of blood, either unsorted or a sorted T cell fraction (not recorded which). The CDR3 loop reads CASGAQGGSYNEQFF. The CDR3 coding sequence is TGCGCCAGCGGGGCTCAGGGGGGATCCTACAATGAGCAGTTCTTC.